This TCR beta chain was documented in a study of blood T cell repertoires in COVID-19. V dropped 5 bases and J dropped 2 bases, with 12 bases sitting between them. CDR3 length equals 15 residues. Germline-derived CDR1 and CDR2 are SGHNT and YENEEA. Method: immunoSEQ multiplex PCR; TCRdb's copy keeps in-frame clones and lacks some. The sample includes 300,000 to 350,000 clones, under 95% of them seen just once. The receptor comes from a woman aged 18-30 years who had recovered from COVID-19. The sample comprised peripheral blood. This sequence joins TRBV11-3 and TRBJ2-2; D is possibly TRBD2 (5 bases). In DNA, the CDR3 is TGTGCCAGCAGCCGTTATAGCGCCAACACCGGGGAGCTGTTTTTT. Encoded protein: CASSRYSANTGELFF.